This is a list of T cell receptor beta chains from one sample in a study of identical twins. A single record per CDR3 protein comes from TCRdb applying MiXCR to the 5' RACE reads. Among over 600,000 distinct CDR3 sequences listed, roughly 20% were seen once. In addition, the sample was reused for a study of T cells expressing NK-cell markers.

The sequenced sample was PBMCs. Every receptor here comes from a woman aged 18-35 years in good health. The CDR3 runs from the conserved cysteine through the conserved F or W. A D gene is named only where the DNA matches it firmly. Clone size is shown for a subset of rows, as once, few, many or a class of expanded clone.

J,D,V,size,DNA,CDR3
TRBJ2-6,TRBD1,TRBV12-3/TRBV12-4,-,TGTGCCAGCAGGTCTCAGGGGGCCGGGGCCAACGTCCTGACTTTC,CASRSQGAGANVLTF
TRBJ2-7,-,TRBV28,-,TGTGCCAGCAGTCTACGGGCTTACTACGAGCAGTACTTC,CASSLRAYYEQYF
TRBJ1-1,TRBD1,TRBV12-3/TRBV12-4,-,TGTGCCAGCAGAGGAAACAGGGGTGAAGCTTTCTTT,CASRGNRGEAFF
TRBJ2-7,-,TRBV20-1,few,TGCAGTGCTAGTTGGCGCGACGACTACGAGCAGTACTTC,CSASWRDDYEQYF
TRBJ2-5,-,TRBV28,-,TGTGCCAGCAGTTTATATGCCCAGGCGTCCGAAGAGACCCAGTACTTC,CASSLYAQASEETQYF
TRBJ2-2,-,TRBV7-9,few,TGTGCCAGCAAATACAGGGAAAACACCGGGGAGCTGTTTTTT,CASKYRENTGELFF
TRBJ2-5,TRBD2,TRBV7-3,-,TGTGCCAGCAGCTTATTCCCCAGCGGGGGGGGCGATCAAGAGACCCAGTACTTC,CASSLFPSGGGDQETQYF
TRBJ2-1,-,TRBV12-3/TRBV12-4,-,TGTGCCAGCAAGCTTAGCGGCACTACCTACAATGAGCAGTTCTTC,CASKLSGTTYNEQFF
TRBJ2-2,-,TRBV20-1,-,TGCAGTGCTAGAGATCACGTCGGGAACACCGGGGAGCTGTTTTTT,CSARDHVGNTGELFF
TRBJ2-7,-,TRBV5-1,few,TGCGCCAGCAGCTTGAGTGCAGGGAGCTCCTACGAGCAGTACTTC,CASSLSAGSSYEQYF
TRBJ2-1,-,TRBV20-1,-,TGCAGTGCTCCTACCCCGGTCGACAATGAGCAGCTCTTC,CSAPTPVDNEQLF
TRBJ2-4,-,TRBV12-2,-,TGTGCAAGTCGCTCACTGGGACTAGCGGACTACTTAGCCAAAAACGTTCAGTACTTC,CASRSLGLADYLAKNVQYF
TRBJ2-6,-,TRBV15,-,TGTGCCACCAGCATTCACGTTACTGGGGCCAACGTCCTGACTTTC,CATSIHVTGANVLTF
TRBJ2-3,TRBD2,TRBV5-1,-,TGCGCCAGCAGCTTCATCCCTAGCGGGAGCACAGATACGCAGTATTTT,CASSFIPSGSTDTQYF